This entry describes one T cell receptor (beta chain). The antigen remains unidentified. The germline CDR1 and CDR2 sequences are SGHRS and YFSETQ. This CDR3 comprises 15 residues. V lost 0 bases and J lost 5; bases outside the gene matches: 4. Amplification used 60 Vbeta primers and 13 Jbeta primers. Assay used: immunoSEQ multiplex PCR; TCRdb lists only in-frame clones, some missing. Found here are roughly 150,000 clones, about 72% of them singletons; the top ten hold over 2%. This entry comes from a study of cytomegalovirus exposure and HLA in healthy donors. Overall study findings and caveats: A missense variant in DCLRE1C was later tied to TCR beta V- and J-gene trimming. A later analysis showed HLA-associated TCR beta chains outstripping equally common others in clonal expansion. Sequencing depth across donors, presence/absence analyses assumed, was roughly uniform.

Sequencing input: PBMCs. The origin of this receptor is a middle-aged man in good health and CMV-seronegative. J is TRBJ2-7 and V is TRBV5-1; TRBD2 matches at 11 bases. CDR3 DNA sequence: TGCGCCAGCAGCTTGGAACTAGCGGGAGTAAACGAGCAGTACTTC. Translating gives CASSLELAGVNEQYF.